This T cell receptor beta chain was identified in a study of OX40 agonist ivuxolimab in advanced cancers. Overall study findings and caveats: Mean expanded clone counts were higher in CD8+ than CD4+ T cells.

Produced via immunoSEQ multiplex PCR; TCRdb's table is partial and in-frame only. The repertoire includes over 80,000 clones, approximately 84% of them detected once, and about 5.5% sits in the top ten. Trimming removed 4 bases at V and 1 base at J, with 10 bases between. Germline values: CDR1 SGHVS, CDR2 FQNEAQ. This CDR3 is built from 14 residues. A word on this clone: Its specificity is unknown.

The chain employs TRBV7-8 and TRBJ2-5; D remains unclear. This receptor was taken from an adult with an advanced solid tumor such as melanoma, head and neck, liver or kidney cancer. The starting material was CD4+ or CD8+ T cells sorted from blood, obtained in a trial of the OX40 agonist ivuxolimab. The CDR3 region is CASSSAGSQETQYF. In nucleotides, the CDR3 is TGTGCCAGCAGCTCGGCTGGGTCCCAAGAGACCCAGTACTTC.